Below are 23 T cell receptor beta chains sequenced from a single sample in a study of blood T cell repertoires in COVID-19. Here immunoSEQ multiplex PCR was the method, and the copy in TCRdb shows in-frame clones only, minus some. The table lists fewer than 350,000 clones, around 86% of them singletons. Sample: PBMCs or T cells enriched from blood (not recorded which). Receptors originate from a woman aged 35 to 49 with acute COVID-19.

This clone came up once. This chain joins TRBV15 and TRBJ2-5; possible D gene TRBD2, 5 bases. The CDR3 totals 15 residues. V was pared by 3 bases and J by 5 bases, with 16 bases between. The germline gives CDR1 LNHNV, CDR2 YYDKDF (reference sequence). CDR3 loop: CATSRTPGSEETQYF. CDR3 sequence (DNA): TGTGCCACCAGCAGGACCCCGGGTAGCGAGGAGACCCAGTACTTC.

The gene calls are TRBV2 and TRBJ2-7, with D possibly being TRBD1 (5 bases). Trimming left V 5 bases short and J 2 bases short, with 13 bases between. The length of the CDR3 is 14 residues. Germline V lookup: CDR1 SNHLY, CDR2 FYNNEI. This chain's CDR3 is CASSTQGTAYEQYF. CDR3 in DNA: TGTGCCAGCAGTACTCAGGGAACCGCCTACGAGCAGTACTTC.

The genes are TRBV10-3 and TRBJ2-2; TRBD2 matches 9 bases. The germline V gene has CDR1 ENHRY and CDR2 SYGVKD. The V gene end was trimmed by 6 bases and the J gene end by 6 bases; junction bases not matched to a gene: 11. The CDR3 spans 16 residues. The CDR3 spells CAISEERGAPPGELFF. CDR3 in DNA: TGTGCCATCAGCGAAGAGCGGGGGGCCCCCCCCGGGGAGCTGTTTTTT.

This clone was seen more than once but under ten times. The gene calls are TRBV7-9 and TRBJ2-4; 7 bases are a match to TRBD1. Losses at the gene ends were 4 bases for V and 6 bases for J; bases not matched to a gene: 9. The CDR3 is 15 amino acids. Germline-derived CDR1 and CDR2 are SEHNR and FQNEAQ (reference sequence). CDR3 protein: CASSSSGTARNIQYF. The CDR3 DNA reads TGTGCCAGCAGCTCGTCCGGGACAGCAAGAAACATTCAGTACTTC.

This clone was detected a few times. The V gene is TRBV27, the J gene TRBJ1-6; D is possibly TRBD1 (5 bases). Germline-derived CDR1 and CDR2 are MNHEY and SMNVEV (reference sequence). Between the trimmed V and J ends, which lost 7 bases and 6 bases, there was a span of 37 bases. CDR3 length: 22 amino acids. Written as DNA, the CDR3 is TGTGCCAGCATCCCTTTAGGTCGGGACGGGAGAGCGCCAAGGGACCTTAATTCACCCCTCCACTTT. Protein sequence: CASIPLGRDGRAPRDLNSPLHF.

The rearrangement joins TRBV5-5 to TRBJ2-1; 8 bases align to TRBD1. The trim removed 4 bases at V and 8 bases at J, leaving 5 bases unmatched. This CDR3 spans 13 amino acids. Germline V CDR1 and CDR2: SGHKS, YYEKEE (reference sequence). The CDR3 spells CASSPGQEDEQFF. CDR3 nucleotides: TGTGCCAGCAGCCCGGGACAGGAAGATGAGCAGTTCTTC.

The rearrangement joins TRBV7-9 to TRBJ1-3, with D uncertain. Germline CDR1 SEHNR, CDR2 FQNEAQ (reference sequence). V was shortened by 5 bases and J by 0 bases, with 8 bases between the two germline ends. This CDR3 has 14 amino acids. CDR3 amino acids: CASSQLFSGNTIYF. CDR3 nucleotides: TGTGCCAGCAGCCAACTGTTCTCTGGAAACACCATATATTTT.

This clone showed up just once. The CDR3 spells CASSLVGSSGYGYTF. The DNA of the CDR3 is TGTGCCAGCAGCTTAGTAGGCAGCTCAGGGTATGGCTACACCTTC. The chain combines TRBV7-9 with TRBJ1-2; TRBD1 is a possible D gene (5 bases). V lost 1 base and J 5 bases, leaving 14 bases between the germline ends. The CDR3 spans 15 residues. Germline lookup yields CDR1 SEHNR and CDR2 FQNEAQ (reference sequence). Drawing the rest from reference TRBV7-9 and TRBJ1-2, the complete variable domain is DTGVSQNPRHKITKRGQNVTFRCDPISEHNRLYWYRQTLGQGPEFLTYFQNEAQLEKSRLLSDRFSAERPKGSFSTLEIQRTEQGDSAMYLCASSLVGSSGYGYTFGSGTRLTVV.

The V and J genes are TRBV6-2 or TRBV6-3 and TRBJ2-3; TRBD2 is a possible D gene (6 bases). CDR1 and CDR2 from the germline V gene are MNHEY and SVGEGT. Between the trimmed V and J ends, which lost 3 bases and 11 bases, there was a span of 18 bases. This CDR3 region has 14 residues. CDR3 bases: TGTGCCAGCAGTTATGACCTAGGGGACTCGGTGCAGTATTTT. It is translated as CASSYDLGDSVQYF.

The chain couples TRBV7-3 to TRBJ1-1; TRBD1 is a possible D gene (6 bases). V gave up 1 base and J gave up 3 bases, with 12 bases separating them. Germline-derived CDR1 and CDR2 are SGHTA and FQGTGA. This CDR3 has 15 amino acids. DNA of the CDR3: TGTGCCAGCAGCTTAAGGGGGCGCCGGGACACTGAAGCTTTCTTT. Residues: CASSLRGRRDTEAFF.

This chain joins TRBV4-3 and TRBJ2-3; TRBD1 is a possible D gene (5 bases). V gave up 0 bases and J gave up 5 bases, with 9 bases separating them. The CDR3 contains 14 residues. The germline V gene encodes CDR1 LGHNA and CDR2 YSLEER. The CDR3 bases are TGCGCCAGCAGCCAAGATAACAGGATAGATACGCAGTATTTT. Its translation is CASSQDNRIDTQYF.

This chain connects TRBV28 to TRBJ1-2; D is uncertain. Per the germline V gene, CDR1 is MDHEN and CDR2 is SYDVKM. Deletions cut 1 base from V and 5 bases from J, with 5 bases between. CDR3 size: 12 residues. The CDR3 is CASSLFAYGYTF. Here the CDR3 DNA reads TGTGCCAGCAGTTTATTTGCGTATGGCTACACCTTC.

V and J are TRBV19 and TRBJ1-4; unclear D gene. The V gene's germline CDR1 is LNHDA and CDR2 SQIVND (reference sequence). This CDR3 region has 15 residues. V lost 6 bases and J 8 bases, leaving 19 bases between the germline ends. CDR3 nucleotides: TGTGCCAGTAGCCCCTTGAGGGAGGTGGGGGAAAAACTGTTTTTT. It translates to CASSPLREVGEKLFF.

V and J are TRBV2 and TRBJ2-1, with TRBD2 matching 8 bases. The V gene end was trimmed by 7 bases and the J gene end by 8 bases; junction bases not matched to a gene: 16. The CDR3 covers 16 residues. Germline loops: CDR1 SNHLY, CDR2 FYNNEI. This chain's CDR3 is CASKTRLVAGRDEQFF. CDR3 nucleotides: TGTGCCAGCAAAACGAGGTTGGTAGCGGGAAGGGATGAGCAGTTCTTC.

The chain links TRBV5-1 to TRBJ2-1; D gene unclear. The V gene lost 0 bases and the J gene lost 6 bases, with 7 bases spanning the gap. Germline assignment: CDR1 SGHRS and CDR2 YFSETQ. The CDR3 loop spans 13 amino acids. This chain's CDR3 is CASSLGGVNEQFF. CDR3 DNA: TGCGCCAGCAGCTTGGGCGGAGTCAATGAGCAGTTCTTC. Full variable domain (outside the CDR3, taken from reference TRBV5-1 and TRBJ2-1): KAGVTQTPRYLIKTRGQQVTLSCSPISGHRSVSWYQQTPGQGLQFLFEYFSETQRNKGNFPGRFSGRQFSNSRSEMNVSTLELGDSALYLCASSLGGVNEQFFGPGTRLTVL.

The chain carries TRBV7-9 and TRBJ1-6; 7 positions match TRBD1. Germline lookup yields CDR1 SEHNR and CDR2 FQNEAQ (reference sequence). V was pared by 3 bases and J by 8 bases, with 4 bases of the junction left unmatched. This CDR3 has 14 amino acids. CDR3 amino acids: CASSLGQTYSPLHF. The CDR3 DNA reads as TGTGCCAGCAGCTTGGGACAGACTTATTCACCCCTCCACTTT.

This clone was recorded at least ten times. The chain carries TRBV7-9 and TRBJ1-1, with a weak D call TRBD1 (6 bases). The length of the CDR3 is 15 residues. V dropped 1 base and J dropped 0 bases, with 9 bases sitting between them. Germline V gives CDR1 SEHNR, CDR2 FQNEAQ (reference sequence). This CDR3 reads CASSLVTGVNTEAFF. The DNA for the CDR3 is TGTGCCAGCAGCTTAGTGACAGGAGTGAACACTGAAGCTTTCTTT.

V usage is TRBV19 and J usage is TRBJ2-3, with 10 bases fitting TRBD2. CDR3 length: 17 residues. Germline V CDR1 and CDR2: LNHDA, SQIVND (reference sequence). Unmatched junction bases numbered 4, after V lost 1 base and J lost 0 bases. The DNA of the CDR3 is TGTGCCAGTAGTATAGCGAGGACTAGCGGAAGCACAGATACGCAGTATTTT. This translates into CASSIARTSGSTDTQYF.

The chain uses TRBV5-1 and TRBJ2-3, with 9 bases lining up with TRBD2. The germline V gene encodes CDR1 SGHRS and CDR2 YFSETQ. After removal of 0 bases from V and 2 bases from J, the junction contained 4 bases not matched to a gene. There are 16 residues in the CDR3. Here the CDR3 reads CASSLVLAGPTDTQYF. The DNA of the CDR3 is TGCGCCAGCAGCTTGGTGCTAGCGGGGCCCACAGATACGCAGTATTTT.

The chain recombines TRBV27 with TRBJ1-1; D possibly corresponds to TRBD1 (5 bases). CDR3 length: 14 amino acids. Looked up from germline, CDR1 is MNHEY and CDR2 is SMNVEV (reference sequence). Trimming stripped 5 bases from V and 7 bases from J, with 17 bases between. CDR3: CASSPYTGTDEAFF. DNA for the CDR3: TGTGCCAGCAGTCCCTATACGGGGACTGATGAAGCTTTCTTT.

V is TRBV10-3 and J is TRBJ2-1, with TRBD1 identical over 10 bases. The CDR3 loop spans 17 amino acids. Germline V CDR1 and CDR2: ENHRY, SYGVKD. The trim removed 2 bases at V and 6 bases at J, leaving 10 bases unmatched. DNA for the CDR3: TGTGCCATCAGTGAGGACAGGGGGCTGTCTACCTCCAATGAGCAGTTCTTC. It is translated as CAISEDRGLSTSNEQFF.

The count of this clone is one. The chain couples TRBV27 to TRBJ1-5, with TRBD1 matching 7 bases. The germline V gene has CDR1 MNHEY and CDR2 SMNVEV (reference sequence). The CDR3 sequence is 15 residues long. The trim removed 4 bases at V and 0 bases at J, leaving 3 bases unmatched. The CDR3 DNA reads TGTGCCAGCAGTTCAAGGACAGGTAGCAATCAGCCCCAGCATTTT. Protein sequence: CASSSRTGSNQPQHF.

V gene TRBV4-3 combines with J gene TRBJ1-6, with TRBD1 matching 7 bases. The CDR3 length is 14 residues. J was trimmed by 6 bases and V by 8 bases; bases with no gene match: 7. Germline values: CDR1 LGHNA, CDR2 YSLEER. The CDR3 DNA reads as TGCGCCAGCGGGGAGACAGGGAGTAATTCACCCCTCCACTTT. Amino acid sequence: CASGETGSNSPLHF.